Listed here is a single T cell receptor (beta chain). What it recognizes is unknown. The data derive from a study of cytomegalovirus exposure and HLA in healthy donors. Broader study findings: The study flagged around 160 TCR beta chains as cytomegalovirus-associated. As confirmed in vitro, a few CMV-associated chains were specific for CMV antigens.

Profiled with immunoSEQ multiplex PCR; TCRdb holds only in-frame clones, not every one. The sample has some 130,000 clones; 89% are singletons. V shed 3 bases and J shed 5 bases, with 14 bases lying between them. Germline CDR1 PRHDT, CDR2 FYEKMQ (reference sequence). This CDR3 spans 14 amino acids. The TCR sequence derives from a woman aged 18-29 years in good health and CMV-seronegative. The chain links TRBV13 to TRBJ2-7, with D hard to call. Sequencing input: PBMCs. CDR3 residues: CASSFSAGKNEQYF. The CDR3 DNA is TGTGCCAGCAGCTTCTCGGCAGGAAAAAACGAGCAGTACTTC.